The 17 T cell receptor beta chains in this list originate from one sample, sequenced in a study of blood T cell repertoires in COVID-19. Repertoires were generated with immunoSEQ multiplex PCR, while TCRdb's copy carries only in-frame clones and drops some. Here the sample spans roughly 150,000 clones, under 90% being singletons. Sequenced input: peripheral blood. These receptors were obtained from a human donor in a cohort sampled during active COVID-19.

J is TRBJ2-1 and V is TRBV29-1; the match to TRBD2 covers 10 bases. Germline CDR1 and CDR2: SQVTM and ANQGSEA. The trim removed 4 bases at V and 9 bases at J, leaving 6 bases unmatched. This CDR3 is built from 13 residues. The CDR3 is CSVGSSGGVEQFF. CDR3 bases: TGCAGCGTTGGTTCGAGCGGGGGGGTTGAGCAGTTCTTC.

This rearrangement joins TRBV6-5 to TRBJ2-4; 12 bases are shared with TRBD2. The V segment lost 6 bases and the J segment 1 base; nucleotides outside the gene matches: 1. The CDR3 has 15 amino acids. Germline CDR1 is MNHEY and CDR2 is SVGAGI. The CDR3 loop reads CASSTSGGAKNIQYF. CDR3 bases: TGTGCCAGCAGCACTAGCGGGGGGGCCAAAAACATTCAGTACTTC.

This clone was observed a handful of times. This CDR3 fails to terminate in the conserved phenylalanine or tryptophan, so it likely reflects a read error. It is unclear where the CDR3 begins or ends on the DNA, so no DNA is shown, and the CDR3 is as TCRdb lists it. CDR3 sequence: CASSVGGQA. The genes are TRBV9 and TRBJ1-2; the table's D call, TRBD1, was not checked against the DNA. The CDR3 comprises 9 residues, both ends counted. CDR1 SGDLS and CDR2 YYNGEE come from the germline V gene.

V gene TRBV4-2 combines with J gene TRBJ2-1; possibly TRBD2 for D (5 bases). The CDR3 runs to 15 residues. CDR1 LGHNA and CDR2 YNFKEQ come from the germline V gene. The V end lost 1 base, the J end lost 6 bases, and 13 bases lay between the germline ends. CDR3 nucleotides: TGTGCCAGCAGCCAAGGGACTGGCACACCCAATGAGCAGTTCTTC. Its translation: CASSQGTGTPNEQFF.

The chain is built from TRBV3-1 (or the pseudogene TRBV3-2) and TRBJ2-7; the match to TRBD2 covers 12 bases. Unmatched junction bases numbered 3, after V lost 3 bases and J lost 3 bases. The CDR3 runs to 15 residues. The germline V gene encodes CDR1 LGHDT and CDR2 YNNKEL (reference sequence). Here the CDR3 reads CASSHPLAGGYEQYV. The DNA of the CDR3 is TGTGCCAGCAGCCACCCACTAGCGGGAGGCTACGAGCAGTACGTC.

The chain carries TRBV7-9 and TRBJ1-2; D unclear. Trimming stripped 4 bases from V and 4 bases from J, with 22 bases between. In germline, CDR1 is SEHNR, CDR2 FQNEAQ (reference sequence). The CDR3 sequence is 17 residues long. CDR3 loop: CASSSFAGAVSLYGYTF. Written as DNA, the CDR3 is TGTGCCAGCAGCTCCTTCGCCGGAGCCGTCTCTCTCTATGGCTACACCTTC. Using reference TRBV7-9 and TRBJ1-2 for the parts outside the CDR3, the full variable domain is DTGVSQNPRHKITKRGQNVTFRCDPISEHNRLYWYRQTLGQGPEFLTYFQNEAQLEKSRLLSDRFSAERPKGSFSTLEIQRTEQGDSAMYLCASSSFAGAVSLYGYTFGSGTRLTVV.

The gene calls are TRBV7-2 and TRBJ2-5, with TRBD1 as a possible D gene (5 bases). The CDR3 consists of 15 residues. The V and J ends lost 3 bases and 6 bases respectively, with 17 bases between them. Germline V gene lookup returns CDR1 SGHTA and CDR2 FQGNSA. CDR3: CASSFTPGSRKTQYF. The CDR3 DNA reads TGTGCCAGCAGCTTTACCCCAGGGTCAAGGAAGACCCAGTACTTC.

This sequence joins TRBV10-3 and TRBJ1-5, with D possibly matching TRBD1 (5 bases). Looked up from germline, CDR1 is ENHRY and CDR2 is SYGVKD. The CDR3 totals 13 residues. Trimming took 8 bases from V and 2 from J, leaving 10 bases between them. CDR3 protein: CAIGREGNQPQHF. The DNA for the CDR3 is TGTGCCATCGGCAGGGAGGGCAATCAGCCCCAGCATTTT.

V is TRBV11-2 and J is TRBJ2-2; 9 bases map to TRBD1. Looked up from germline, CDR1 is SGHAT and CDR2 is FQNNGV. This CDR3 spans 14 amino acids. Losses at the gene ends were 6 bases for V and 3 bases for J; bases not matched to a gene: 2. CDR3 sequence (DNA): TGTGCCAGCAGACAGGGGGCACACACCGGGGAGCTGTTTTTT. Amino acids: CASRQGAHTGELFF.

As DNA, the CDR3 is TGCAGCGTTGGGGGAGGGGTAACAGATACGCAGTATTTT. This gives the protein CSVGGGVTDTQYF. This rearrangement joins TRBV29-1 to TRBJ2-3; 7 nucleotides line up with TRBD2. The CDR3 runs 13 residues. In germline, CDR1 is SQVTM, CDR2 ANQGSEA. With V trimmed by 4 bases and J by 3 bases, 4 bases remained unmatched.

This clone was seen a few times. The V gene is TRBV11-2, the J gene TRBJ1-2; 7 bases are a match to TRBD1. With 5 bases clipped from V and 3 bases from J, the junction kept 18 bases outside the gene matches. The CDR3 runs 18 residues. Germline loops: CDR1 SGHAT, CDR2 FQNNGV. CDR3 in DNA: TGTGCCAGCAGCGAGACCGGGACAGCATACGGATCTTACTATGGCTACACCTTC. Translation gives CASSETGTAYGSYYGYTF. The whole variable domain, remainder taken from reference TRBV11-2 and TRBJ1-2, is EAGVAQSPRYKIIEKRQSVAFWCNPISGHATLYWYQQILGQGPKLLIQFQNNGVVDDSQLPKDRFSAERLKGVDSTLKIQPAKLEDSAVYLCASSETGTAYGSYYGYTFGSGTRLTVV.

This clone was seen at least ten times. The chain joins TRBV7-8 to TRBJ2-6, with TRBD2 matching 10 bases. After removal of 4 bases from V and 0 bases from J, the junction contained 12 bases not matched to a gene. CDR3 length equals 20 residues. Germline V lookup: CDR1 SGHVS, CDR2 FQNEAQ. CDR3: CASSSRPQRGGISGANVLTF. CDR3 DNA sequence: TGTGCCAGCAGCTCCCGACCCCAGCGGGGGGGGATCTCTGGGGCCAACGTCCTGACTTTC.

J is TRBJ2-7 and V is TRBV12-5; maybe TRBD1 (6 bases). In germline, CDR1 is LGHNT, CDR2 FRNRAP. The V gene lost 0 bases and the J gene lost 1 base, with 10 bases spanning the gap. CDR3 length: 15 residues. In nucleotides, the CDR3 is TGTGCTAGTGGTTTGGTCGGGACACCGTCCTACGAGCAGTACTTC. Translation: CASGLVGTPSYEQYF.

This chain connects TRBV6-6 to TRBJ2-7; possibly TRBD2 for D (6 bases). V gave up 6 bases and J gave up 3 bases, with 21 bases separating them. This CDR3 comprises 16 residues. From germline, CDR1 is MNHNY and CDR2 SVGAGI (reference sequence). DNA for the CDR3: TGTGCCAGCAGAAACCCGGGACTCCGAGGCCGCTACGAGCAGTACTTC. Encoded protein: CASRNPGLRGRYEQYF.

The rearrangement uses TRBV14 and TRBJ2-1; D possibly corresponds to TRBD1 (5 bases). Deletions cut 1 base from V and 9 bases from J, with 10 bases between. The germline V gene has CDR1 SGHDN and CDR2 FVKESK. The CDR3 has 13 residues. The DNA for the CDR3 is TGTGCCAGCAGCCAAGTTCAGGGTGGTGAGCAGTTCTTC. Amino acids: CASSQVQGGEQFF.

This chain's CDR3 is CASSLDRDTQYF. CDR3 coding DNA: TGCGCCAGCAGCTTGGACCGGGATACGCAGTATTTT. V and J are TRBV5-1 and TRBJ2-3; D is unclear. Trimming removed 0 bases from V and 6 bases from J, with 5 bases in between. Germline V gives CDR1 SGHRS, CDR2 YFSETQ. The CDR3 extends over 12 amino acids.

The CDR3 region is CASRLRDSLGGNTEAFF. The CDR3 DNA reads as TGTGCCAGCAGGCTTAGGGACAGCCTGGGGGGGAACACTGAAGCTTTCTTT. V is TRBV5-6 and J is TRBJ1-1; 7 positions match TRBD1. Germline V CDR1 and CDR2: SGHDT, YYEEEE. The CDR3 totals 17 residues. V dropped 5 bases and J dropped 1; count of bases not matched to a gene: 14.